This T cell receptor (beta chain) appears in the sequencing data of a study of T cells in Graves' hyperthyroidism and ophthalmopathy. Regions amplified from RNA transcripts were the TCR beta CDR3 regions. Initially, a first-round RT-PCR of the TCR CDR3 employed the HTBI primer set. TCRdb used MiXCR to reprocess the multiplex PCR reads, holding one entry per CDR3 protein. The data contain 500,000 to 750,000 distinct CDR3 sequences, about 45% of them singletons. Note on this clonotype: It may be a read error: a sequence one base away is much more abundant.

The germline V gene has CDR1 SEHNR and CDR2 FQNEAQ (reference sequence). With 6 bases removed from V and 2 bases from J, the gap between germline ends came to 13 bases. The CDR3 is 14 residues long. The sequence was collected from a woman between 18 and 29 years old with Graves' hyperthyroidism. The J gene is TRBJ1-2, the V gene TRBV7-9, with a tentative D call TRBD1 (6 bases). Sequencing was carried out using peripheral blood or thyroid tissue (not recorded which). Written as DNA, the CDR3 is TGTGCCAGCAGGGAGGACAGTCAAAACTATGGCTACACCTTC. It yields the protein CASREDSQNYGYTF.